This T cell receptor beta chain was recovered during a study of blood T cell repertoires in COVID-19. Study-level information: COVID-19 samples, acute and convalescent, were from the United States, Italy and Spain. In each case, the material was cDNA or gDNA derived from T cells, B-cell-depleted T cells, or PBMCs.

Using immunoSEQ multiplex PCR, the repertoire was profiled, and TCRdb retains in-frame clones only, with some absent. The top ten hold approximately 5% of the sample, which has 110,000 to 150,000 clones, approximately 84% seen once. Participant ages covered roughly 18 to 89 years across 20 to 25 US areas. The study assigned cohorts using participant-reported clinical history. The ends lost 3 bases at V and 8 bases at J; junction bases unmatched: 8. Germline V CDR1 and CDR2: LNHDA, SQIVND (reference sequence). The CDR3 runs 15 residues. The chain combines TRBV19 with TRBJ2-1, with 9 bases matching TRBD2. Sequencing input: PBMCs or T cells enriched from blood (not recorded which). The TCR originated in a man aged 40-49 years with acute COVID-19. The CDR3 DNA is TGTGCCAGTAGTATCCTAGCGGGAAGGAGGTATGAGCAGTTCTTC. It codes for CASSILAGRRYEQFF. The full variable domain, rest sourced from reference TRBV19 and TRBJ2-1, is DGGITQSPKYLFRKEGQNVTLSCEQNLNHDAMYWYRQDPGQGLRLIYYSQIVNDFQKGDIAEGYSVSREKKESFPLTVTSAQKNPTAFYLCASSILAGRRYEQFFGPGTRLTVL.